These 18 T cell receptor beta chains were sequenced from one sample in a study of T cell responses to AZD1222 COVID-19 vaccine. Only in-frame clones appear in the TCRdb table, and some are missing; sequencing was by immunoSEQ multiplex PCR. The table lists over 100,000 clones, just over 85% of them singletons. Sequencing was performed on peripheral blood, taken on day 0 of AZD1222 vaccination. These receptors were taken from an adult in good health.

The chain links TRBV9 to TRBJ1-2, with D possibly being TRBD1 (6 bases). The CDR3 extends over 13 amino acids. Per germline, CDR1 SGDLS and CDR2 YYNGEE. The V and J ends lost 3 bases and 4 bases respectively, with 10 bases between them. The CDR3: CASSAQGSYGYTF. In nucleotides, the CDR3 is TGTGCCAGCAGCGCACAGGGTAGCTATGGCTACACCTTC.

The V gene is TRBV12-3 or TRBV12-4, the J gene TRBJ2-7; D is uncertain. The CDR3 totals 11 residues. V gave up 5 bases and J gave up 6 bases, with 8 bases separating them. The CDR3 DNA follows: TGTGCCAGCAGTCGAGGATCCGAGCAGTACTTC. It translates to CASSRGSEQYF.

The chain employs TRBV10-3 and TRBJ2-2; 8 bases map to TRBD2. V shed 6 bases and J 4 bases; nucleotides not matched to a gene: 4. From germline, CDR1 is ENHRY and CDR2 SYGVKD. The CDR3 is made up of 14 amino acids. The DNA of the CDR3 is TGTGCCATCAGGGCCGGGACTAGCACCGGGGAGCTGTTTTTT. This translates into CAIRAGTSTGELFF.

The V and J genes are TRBV29-1 and TRBJ2-3, with D maybe TRBD1 (5 bases). The germline CDR1 and CDR2 sequences are SQVTM and ANQGSEA. The CDR3 is made up of 14 amino acids. The V end was cut by 1 base, the J end by 0 bases, with 8 bases between. CDR3 amino acids: CSVEGTPSTDTQYF. The CDR3 bases are TGCAGCGTTGAAGGGACACCAAGCACAGATACGCAGTATTTT.

The chain recombines TRBV27 with TRBJ2-7, with a weak D call TRBD2 (5 bases). The CDR3 covers 14 residues. Germline values: CDR1 MNHEY, CDR2 SMNVEV (reference sequence). V was clipped by 2 bases and J by 6 bases, with 14 bases between them. The CDR3, as DNA: TGTGCCAGCAGTTTAAAAGCTAGCTCATCCGAGCAGTACTTC. Its protein is CASSLKASSSEQYF.

This clone was picked up a small number of times. This chain connects TRBV7-2 to TRBJ1-3; tentative D call: TRBD1 (5 bases). Germline-derived CDR1 and CDR2 are SGHTA and FQGNSA. V lost 5 bases, J lost 2 bases, and 16 bases lay in between. The CDR3 is 16 residues long. The CDR3 spells CASSRRTSPAGNTIYF. The DNA of the CDR3 is TGTGCCAGCAGCAGACGGACATCCCCTGCTGGAAACACCATATATTTT.

This chain links TRBV28 with TRBJ1-5; the match to TRBD1 covers 9 bases. V trimming: 5 bases; J trimming: 0 bases; junction bases outside the gene matches: 5. The CDR3 extends over 16 amino acids. Looked up from germline, CDR1 is MDHEN and CDR2 is SYDVKM. The CDR3: CASSKQGAYSNQPQHF. In DNA, the CDR3 is TGTGCCAGCAGTAAACAGGGGGCTTATAGCAATCAGCCCCAGCATTTT.

The genes are TRBV4-3 and TRBJ1-4; TRBD1 might be the D (5 bases). V was cut by 0 bases and J by 4 bases, with 9 bases left in between. CDR3 length: 15 amino acids. Germline CDR1 is LGHNA and CDR2 is YSLEER. CDR3 in amino acids: CASSQEGTLNEKLFF. For the CDR3, the DNA is TGCGCCAGCAGCCAAGAGGGGACCCTTAATGAAAAACTGTTTTTT.

The gene calls are TRBV5-1 and TRBJ1-5; weak D call: TRBD1 (6 bases). The CDR3 consists of 16 residues. Looked up from germline, CDR1 is SGHRS and CDR2 is YFSETQ. V was clipped by 5 bases and J by 2 bases, with 17 bases between them. Written as DNA, the CDR3 is TGCGCCAGCAGACTCGAACCAGGGGCTGGCAATCAGCCCCAGCATTTT. Encoded protein: CASRLEPGAGNQPQHF.

The chain employs TRBV12-3 or TRBV12-4 and TRBJ2-5; tentatively, D is TRBD2 (5 bases). The CDR3 has 13 residues. Trimming pared 3 bases from V and 5 bases from J, leaving 10 bases between. The CDR3 protein is CASSFRGEETQYF. In DNA, the CDR3 is TGTGCCAGCAGTTTCCGGGGAGAGGAGACCCAGTACTTC.

The V call is TRBV19, the J call TRBJ1-1; 7 bases are a match to TRBD1. V lost 6 bases to trimming and J lost 1 base; unmatched junction nucleotides: 5. CDR1 LNHDA and CDR2 SQIVND come from the germline V gene (reference sequence). This CDR3 contains 14 residues. For the CDR3, the DNA is TGTGCCAGTAGCCAAAGACAGGGGAACACTGAAGCTTTCTTT. This codes for CASSQRQGNTEAFF.

V gene TRBV9 combines with J gene TRBJ2-1; 7 bases are a match to TRBD1. This CDR3 spans 17 amino acids. V trimming: 0 bases; J trimming: 5 bases; junction bases outside the gene matches: 11. Germline loops: CDR1 SGDLS, CDR2 YYNGEE. The CDR3 DNA sequence: TGTGCCAGCAGCGTAGGGCAGGGACAGCGAAAAAACAATGAGCAGTTCTTC. It codes for CASSVGQGQRKNNEQFF. The variable domain in full, completed from reference TRBV9 and TRBJ2-1, reads DSGVTQTPKHLITATGQRVTLRCSPRSGDLSVYWYQQSLDQGLQFLIQYYNGEERAKGNILERFSAQQFPDLHSELNLSSLELGDSALYFCASSVGQGQRKNNEQFFGPGTRLTVL.

The J gene is TRBJ2-7, the V gene TRBV7-9; possibly TRBD1 or TRBD2 for D (6 bases each). CDR1 and CDR2 from the germline V gene are SEHNR and FQNEAQ (reference sequence). With 4 bases removed from V and 5 bases from J, the gap between germline ends came to 12 bases. The CDR3 runs to 13 residues. CDR3 DNA sequence: TGTGCCAGCAGCTGGGGGGCGGGCAACGAGCAGTACTTC. Translation: CASSWGAGNEQYF.

The chain couples TRBV21-1 to TRBJ2-3. TRBV21-1 is a pseudogene segment. The CDR3 is made up of 16 amino acids. In nucleotides, the CDR3 is TGTGCCAGCAGCCTGGACGGAAGGCCTAGCACAGATACGCAGTATTTT. Its translation is CASSLDGRPSTDTQYF.

This chain joins TRBV2 and TRBJ1-2; D possibly corresponds to TRBD1 (6 bases). This CDR3 region has 14 residues. V was trimmed by 6 bases and J by 7 bases, leaving 18 bases between them. The germline CDR1 and CDR2 sequences are SNHLY and FYNNEI. The CDR3 DNA is TGTGCCAGCAGCCTTAGTACAGGGTCGAGTGGCTACACCTTC. Protein: CASSLSTGSSGYTF.

The V gene is TRBV5-1, the J gene TRBJ1-2; TRBD1 might be the D (5 bases). The ends were cut back, 4 bases at V and 5 bases at J, with 18 bases in the middle. CDR1 and CDR2 (germline): SGHRS, YFSETQ. The CDR3 is 15 amino acids. CDR3 in DNA: TGCGCCAGCAGCCCGGGGGACTGGGCACATTATGGCTACACCTTC. Its translation: CASSPGDWAHYGYTF.

V usage is TRBV4-3 and J usage is TRBJ1-1; 9 bases fit TRBD1. Looked up from germline, CDR1 is LGHNA and CDR2 is YSLEER. This CDR3 region has 16 residues. After removal of 2 bases from V and 6 bases from J, the junction contained 10 bases not matched to a gene. The CDR3 DNA reads as TGCGCCAGCAGCCAACAGCATGACAGGGGGGCGTCTGAAGCTTTCTTT. The encoded protein is CASSQQHDRGASEAFF.

The genes are TRBV7-9 and TRBJ1-3; 7 nucleotides line up with TRBD1. Germline values: CDR1 SEHNR, CDR2 FQNEAQ (reference sequence). Trimming cost V 6 bases and J 4 bases; bases outside gene matches: 9. The CDR3 has 15 residues. The CDR3 DNA sequence: TGTGCCAGCAGTCCCGGGAGGGGGCTCGGAAACACCATATATTTT. The encoded protein is CASSPGRGLGNTIYF.